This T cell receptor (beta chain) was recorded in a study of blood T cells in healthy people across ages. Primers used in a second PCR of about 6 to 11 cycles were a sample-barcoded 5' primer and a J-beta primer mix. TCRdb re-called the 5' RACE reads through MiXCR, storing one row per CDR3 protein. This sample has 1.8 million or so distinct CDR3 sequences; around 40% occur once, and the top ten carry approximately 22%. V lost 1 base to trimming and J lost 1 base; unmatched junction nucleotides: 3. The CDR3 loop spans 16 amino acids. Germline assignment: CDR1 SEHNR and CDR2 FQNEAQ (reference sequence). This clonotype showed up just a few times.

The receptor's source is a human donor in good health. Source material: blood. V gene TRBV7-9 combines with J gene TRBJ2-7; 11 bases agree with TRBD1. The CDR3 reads CASSLDGTGGSYEQYF. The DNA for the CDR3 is TGTGCCAGCAGCTTAGATGGGACAGGGGGTTCCTACGAGCAGTACTTC.